The 26 T cell receptor beta chains below all came from one sample that was sequenced in a study of shared clonotypes between healthy human individuals. This table comes from immunoSEQ multiplex PCR, and its TCRdb copy is limited to in-frame clones, with some not included. The data hold some 1,600,000 clones, with approximately 98% observed a single time. The sequenced sample consisted of naive CD4+ T cells sorted from blood. Regarding subset: CD45RA+ positively selected. These receptors originate from a man aged 25-45 years in good health.

The chain recombines TRBV5-4 with TRBJ2-1, with D perhaps matching TRBD1 (5 bases). In germline, CDR1 is SGHNT, CDR2 YYREEE (reference sequence). The CDR3 is 15 residues long. V gave up 5 bases and J gave up 6 bases, with 18 bases separating them. CDR3 DNA: TGTGCCAGCAGACCACCCACGTCTAGGGGCAATGAGCAGTTCTTC. It encodes CASRPPTSRGNEQFF.

The chain carries TRBV7-2 and TRBJ2-2; 13 bases are a match to TRBD2. The V and J ends lost 10 bases and 5 bases, in that order; junction bases with no gene match: 13. CDR1 SGHTA and CDR2 FQGNSA come from the germline V gene. The CDR3 covers 17 residues. The CDR3 region has the DNA TGTGCCACCGCAGGACTAGCGGGAGTATTTAGGACCGGGGAGCTGTTTTTT. As protein: CATAGLAGVFRTGELFF. Full variable domain (rest looked up from reference TRBV7-2 and TRBJ2-2): GAGVSQSPSNKVTEKGKDVELRCDPISGHTALYWYRQSLGQGLEFLIYFQGNSAPDKSGLPSDRFSAERTGGSVSTLTIQRTQQEDSAVYLCATAGLAGVFRTGELFFGEGSRLTVL.

V gene TRBV15 combines with J gene TRBJ1-4; perhaps TRBD1 as D (6 bases). V shed 2 bases and J shed 10 bases, with 14 bases lying between them. CDR1 is LNHNV and CDR2 is YYDKDF in the germline V gene (reference sequence). This CDR3 spans 14 amino acids. This chain's CDR3 is CATSRSDPGAKLFF. CDR3 sequence (DNA): TGTGCCACCAGCAGATCCGATCCGGGGGCAAAACTGTTTTTT. Combining the CDR3 with reference TRBV15 and TRBJ1-4 gives the whole variable domain DAMVIQNPRYQVTQFGKPVTLSCSQTLNHNVMYWYQQKSSQAPKLLFHYYDKDFNNEADTPDNFQSRRPNTSFCFLDIRSPGLGDTAMYLCATSRSDPGAKLFFGSGTQLSVL.

The CDR3 nucleotides read TGTGCCAGCACTCTCGTAGCGGGAGGGCCTCGGTACGAGCAGTACTTC. Protein: CASTLVAGGPRYEQYF. This chain links TRBV2 with TRBJ2-7; 11 positions agree with TRBD2. The CDR3 spans 16 residues. With V trimmed by 7 bases and J by 4 bases, 12 bases remained unmatched. Germline CDR1 SNHLY, CDR2 FYNNEI.

This chain joins TRBV19 and TRBJ2-3; D is perhaps TRBD2 (5 bases). The germline V gene encodes CDR1 LNHDA and CDR2 SQIVND (reference sequence). Trimming stripped 5 bases from V and 1 base from J, with 10 bases between. The CDR3 runs 14 residues. CDR3: CASSSRTGTDTQYF. The CDR3 nucleotides read TGTGCCAGTAGTTCCCGGACTGGCACAGATACGCAGTATTTT.

This sequence joins TRBV21-1 and TRBJ2-3; TRBD1, the table's D call, was not compared with the DNA. TRBV21-1 is a listed pseudogene. This CDR3 region has 17 residues. The CDR3 nucleotides are TGTGCCAGCCCCATAAGGGGACAGGGAACCTGCACAGATACGCAGTATTTT. Translation gives CASPIRGQGTCTDTQYF.

This clone was found once. The chain carries TRBV29-1 and TRBJ1-1, with TRBD1 as a possible D gene (6 bases). The CDR3 loop spans 15 amino acids. Germline lookup yields CDR1 SQVTM and CDR2 ANQGSEA. Between the trimmed V and J ends, which lost 8 bases and 4 bases, there was a span of 23 bases. CDR3 in amino acids: CSYPPWEVRGTEAFF. In DNA form, the CDR3 reads TGCAGCTACCCCCCTTGGGAGGTCAGGGGCACTGAAGCTTTCTTT.

The rearrangement links TRBV28 to TRBJ1-4, with 7 positions matching TRBD1. With V trimmed by 5 bases and J by 8 bases, 11 bases remained unmatched. Looked up from germline, CDR1 is MDHEN and CDR2 is SYDVKM. The CDR3 spans 15 residues. The CDR3 DNA sequence: TGTGCCAGCAGTATACCTCAGGGGGTATACGAAAAACTGTTTTTT. Translating gives CASSIPQGVYEKLFF.

This clone was counted once. Other nucleotide sequences from this sample produce the same CDR3. The chain carries TRBV18 and TRBJ1-2; D not resolved. V was cut by 3 bases and J by 4 bases, with 9 bases left in between. The CDR3 is made up of 13 amino acids. Germline V CDR1 and CDR2: KGHSH, LQKENI. CDR3 DNA: TGTGCCAGCTCACCGAAGGAAATCTATGGCTACACCTTC. Amino acid sequence: CASSPKEIYGYTF.

The gene calls are TRBV18 and TRBJ1-1, with D possibly matching TRBD1 (5 bases). Trimming took 1 base from V and 2 from J, leaving 11 bases between them. The CDR3 is 15 amino acids. The V gene's germline CDR1 is KGHSH and CDR2 LQKENI. CDR3 sequence: CASSPLGGVNTEAFF. CDR3 coding DNA: TGTGCCAGCTCACCACTTGGGGGTGTTAACACTGAAGCTTTCTTT.

This clone appeared a single time. The chain uses TRBV4-1 and TRBJ2-3, with 10 bases that match TRBD2. V shed 1 base and J 6 bases; nucleotides not matched to a gene: 1. Germline V lookup: CDR1 MGHRA, CDR2 YSYEKL. The CDR3 covers 14 residues. This chain's CDR3 is CASSQGTSGDTQYF. CDR3 coding DNA: TGCGCCAGCAGCCAAGGGACTAGCGGTGATACGCAGTATTTT.

The chain uses TRBV11-3 and TRBJ2-1, with 11 nucleotides matching TRBD2. The CDR3 is 15 amino acids. In germline, CDR1 is SGHNT, CDR2 YENEEA. Losses at the gene ends were 11 bases for V and 6 bases for J; bases not matched to a gene: 12. The CDR3 here is CAREGPSGRINEQFF. The CDR3 nucleotides are TGTGCCCGGGAGGGGCCTAGCGGGAGGATCAATGAGCAGTTCTTC.

This chain uses TRBV13 with TRBJ1-1, with TRBD1 as a possible D gene (5 bases). V lost 0 bases and J 0 bases, leaving 11 bases between the germline ends. The CDR3 has 16 amino acids. Germline-derived CDR1 and CDR2 are PRHDT and FYEKMQ (reference sequence). In nucleotides, the CDR3 is TGTGCCAGCAGCTTAGGGGAGGGACGGATGAACACTGAAGCTTTCTTT. It translates to CASSLGEGRMNTEAFF.

The rearrangement joins TRBV10-1 to TRBJ2-3, with 10 bases lining up with TRBD1. J was trimmed by 4 bases and V by 6 bases; bases with no gene match: 7. The CDR3 consists of 15 residues. Germline CDR1 WNHNN, CDR2 SYGVQD (reference sequence). CDR3 nucleotides: TGCGCCAGCAGCGGCGACAGGGGGCAATCAGATACGCAGTATTTT. It codes for CASSGDRGQSDTQYF.

This rearrangement joins TRBV2 to TRBJ1-3, with TRBD1 matching over 7 bases. V lost 6 bases and J lost 0; bases outside the gene matches: 8. The germline V gene encodes CDR1 SNHLY and CDR2 FYNNEI. This CDR3 spans 16 amino acids. CDR3 region: CASRIPGQYSGNTIYF. CDR3 coding DNA: TGTGCCAGCAGGATACCGGGACAGTACTCTGGAAACACCATATATTTT.

The chain is built from TRBV7-9 and TRBJ1-1, with unresolved D. Germline-derived CDR1 and CDR2 are SEHNR and FQNEAQ (reference sequence). V was trimmed by 5 bases and J by 4 bases, leaving 20 bases between them. The CDR3 spans 16 residues. The CDR3 reads CASSAGPTREITEAFF. The CDR3 DNA is TGTGCCAGCAGCGCCGGCCCAACTAGGGAAATCACTGAAGCTTTCTTT.

Concerning this clone itself: Other DNA sequences from this sample encode an identical CDR3 as well. The chain recombines TRBV18 with TRBJ1-2; a weak D match, TRBD1 (5 bases). Trimming pared 2 bases from V and 6 bases from J, leaving 13 bases between. The CDR3 length is 14 residues. In germline, CDR1 is KGHSH, CDR2 LQKENI. Written as DNA, the CDR3 is TGTGCCAGCTCACCATTGCAGGGAGAAAATGGCTACACCTTC. Protein sequence: CASSPLQGENGYTF.

The V call is TRBV29-1, the J call TRBJ2-7; D may be TRBD2 (6 bases). The CDR3 spans 11 residues. V lost 7 bases and J 1 base, leaving 8 bases between the germline ends. Germline V gives CDR1 SQVTM, CDR2 ANQGSEA. The CDR3 DNA follows: TGCAGCGCGGGGGTATCCTACGAGCAGTACTTC. The encoded protein is CSAGVSYEQYF.

The chain joins TRBV7-8 to TRBJ1-2; TRBD1 might be the D (5 bases). Looked up from germline, CDR1 is SGHVS and CDR2 is FQNEAQ. V was trimmed by 1 base and J by 6 bases, leaving 9 bases between them. The CDR3 extends over 13 amino acids. The CDR3 region has the DNA TGTGCCAGCAGCTTAGGCAGGGAGGATGGCTACACCTTC. Protein product: CASSLGREDGYTF.

The chain couples TRBV27 to TRBJ2-7; either TRBD1 or TRBD2 may fit D (7 bases each). This CDR3 is 15 amino acids long. Per germline, CDR1 MNHEY and CDR2 SMNVEV (reference sequence). With 0 bases removed from V and 6 bases from J, the gap between germline ends came to 15 bases. This CDR3 is CASSLSMTGRVEQYF. In nucleotides, the CDR3 is TGTGCCAGCAGTTTATCGATGACAGGGAGGGTCGAGCAGTACTTC.

This sequence joins TRBV28 and TRBJ2-7, with TRBD2 matching 7 bases. V lost 6 bases to trimming and J lost 1 base; unmatched junction nucleotides: 9. This CDR3 contains 15 residues. Germline V gene data show CDR1 as MDHEN and CDR2 as SYDVKM. The CDR3 region has the DNA TGTGCCAGCAGCAACCGGACTAGGAAGTCCTACGAGCAGTACTTC. Translating it yields CASSNRTRKSYEQYF. The complete variable domain, with remaining parts taken from reference TRBV28 and TRBJ2-7, reads DVKVTQSSRYLVKRTGEKVFLECVQDMDHENMFWYRQDPGLGLRLIYFSYDVKMKEKGDIPEGYSVSREKKERFSLILESASTNQTSMYLCASSNRTRKSYEQYFGPGTRLTVT.

Details on this clone: The junction departs from germline at one end; a sequencing error may be responsible. The sample holds other DNA sequences that translate to the same CDR3. V and J are TRBV7-7 and TRBJ2-3; possible D gene TRBD1, 6 bases. CDR1 is SSHAT and CDR2 is FNYEAQ in the germline V gene (reference sequence). CDR3 length equals 13 residues. CDR3 nucleotides: TGTGCTAGCAGCTCAGGGGGCACAGATACGCAGTATTTT. Translation: CASSSGGTDTQYF.

The CDR3, as DNA: TGTGCCAGTCAACAGGGGGCCTCCTACAATGAGCAGTTCTTC. Its translation: CASQQGASYNEQFF. The chain has TRBV19 and TRBJ2-1, with TRBD1 identical over 9 bases. J gave up 0 bases and V 8 bases, and 2 bases lay outside the gene matches. The CDR3 loop spans 14 amino acids. Germline V lookup: CDR1 LNHDA, CDR2 SQIVND (reference sequence).

CDR3 sequence reads: CASSLGSGSPTETQYF. DNA for the CDR3: TGTGCCAGCAGCTTAGGGAGCGGGAGTCCTACAGAGACCCAGTACTTC. This chain joins TRBV11-3 and TRBJ2-5, with TRBD2 matching over 8 bases. The CDR3 contains 16 residues. Germline V gene data show CDR1 as SGHNT and CDR2 as YENEEA. The V segment lost 1 base and the J segment 4 bases; nucleotides outside the gene matches: 8.

This chain connects TRBV11-2 to TRBJ2-3; 7 positions match TRBD2. Germline V gene lookup returns CDR1 SGHAT and CDR2 FQNNGV. The V and J ends lost 3 bases and 2 bases, in that order; junction bases with no gene match: 8. CDR3 size: 16 residues. The chain's CDR3 is CASSFRASGFTDTQYF. DNA for the CDR3: TGTGCCAGCAGCTTCAGGGCTAGCGGATTCACAGATACGCAGTATTTT.

The chain recombines TRBV7-8 with TRBJ2-1; 9 bases align to TRBD2. Unmatched junction bases numbered 27, after V lost 5 bases and J lost 4 bases. This CDR3 is 22 amino acids long. Germline V gives CDR1 SGHVS, CDR2 FQNEAQ. CDR3 sequence: CASSLGLGVAGDQVRLYNEQFF. For the CDR3, the DNA is TGTGCCAGCAGCCTCGGACTAGGGGTAGCGGGAGACCAGGTCAGGCTATACAATGAGCAGTTCTTC.